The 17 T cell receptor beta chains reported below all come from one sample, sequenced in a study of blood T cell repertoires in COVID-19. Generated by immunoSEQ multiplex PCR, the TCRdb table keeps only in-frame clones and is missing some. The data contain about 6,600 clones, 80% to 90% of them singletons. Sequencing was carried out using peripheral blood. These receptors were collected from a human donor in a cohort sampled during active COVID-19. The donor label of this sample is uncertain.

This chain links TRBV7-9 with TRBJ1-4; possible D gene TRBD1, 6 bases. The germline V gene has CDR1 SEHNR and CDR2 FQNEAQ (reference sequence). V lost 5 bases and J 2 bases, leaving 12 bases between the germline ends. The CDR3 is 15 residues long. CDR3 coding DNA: TGTGCCAGCAGCCCCCGGACAGCCACTAATGAAAAACTGTTTTTT. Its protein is CASSPRTATNEKLFF.

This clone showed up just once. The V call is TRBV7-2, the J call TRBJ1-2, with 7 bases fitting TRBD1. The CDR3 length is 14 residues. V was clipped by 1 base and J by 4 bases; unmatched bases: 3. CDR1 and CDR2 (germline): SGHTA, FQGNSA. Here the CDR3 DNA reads TGTGCCAGCAGCTTAGACAGGGGACCCTATGGCTACACCTTC. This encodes CASSLDRGPYGYTF. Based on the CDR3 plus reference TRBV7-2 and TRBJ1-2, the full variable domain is GAGVSQSPSNKVTEKGKDVELRCDPISGHTALYWYRQSLGQGLEFLIYFQGNSAPDKSGLPSDRFSAERTGGSVSTLTIQRTQQEDSAVYLCASSLDRGPYGYTFGSGTRLTVV.

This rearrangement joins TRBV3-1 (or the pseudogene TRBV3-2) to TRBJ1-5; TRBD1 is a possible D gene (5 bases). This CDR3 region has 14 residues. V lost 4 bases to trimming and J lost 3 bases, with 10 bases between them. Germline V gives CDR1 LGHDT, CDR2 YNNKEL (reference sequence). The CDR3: CASSPGLFNQPQHF. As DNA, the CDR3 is TGTGCCAGCAGCCCGGGACTGTTCAATCAGCCCCAGCATTTT.

The CDR3 is CASSQEFQGQGNQPQHF. The CDR3 DNA is TGCGCCAGCAGCCAAGAATTCCAGGGGCAGGGGAATCAGCCCCAGCATTTT. J is TRBJ1-5 and V is TRBV4-1, with a possible D match to TRBD1 (6 bases). The V gene's germline CDR1 is MGHRA and CDR2 YSYEKL. V gave up 0 bases and J gave up 4 bases, with 16 bases separating them. The CDR3 is made up of 17 amino acids.

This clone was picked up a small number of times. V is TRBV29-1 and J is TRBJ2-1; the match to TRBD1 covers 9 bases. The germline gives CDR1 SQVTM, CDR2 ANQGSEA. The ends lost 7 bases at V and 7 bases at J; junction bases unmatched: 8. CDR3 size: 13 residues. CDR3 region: CSAGTGTVNEQFF. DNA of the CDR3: TGCAGCGCCGGGACAGGGACGGTAAATGAGCAGTTCTTC.

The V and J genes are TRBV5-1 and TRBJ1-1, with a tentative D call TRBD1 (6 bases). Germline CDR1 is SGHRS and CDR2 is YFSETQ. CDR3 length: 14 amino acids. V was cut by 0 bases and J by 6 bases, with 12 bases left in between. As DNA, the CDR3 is TGCGCCAGCAGCTTGGCCAGGGGTAAGGCTGAAGCTTTCTTT. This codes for CASSLARGKAEAFF. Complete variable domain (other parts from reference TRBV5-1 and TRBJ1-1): KAGVTQTPRYLIKTRGQQVTLSCSPISGHRSVSWYQQTPGQGLQFLFEYFSETQRNKGNFPGRFSGRQFSNSRSEMNVSTLELGDSALYLCASSLARGKAEAFFGQGTRLTVV.

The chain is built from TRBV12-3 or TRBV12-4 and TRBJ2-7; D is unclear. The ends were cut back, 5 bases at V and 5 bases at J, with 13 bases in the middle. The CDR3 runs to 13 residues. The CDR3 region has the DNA TGTGCCAGCAGTGACCTCCAGGTCGACGAGCAGTACTTC. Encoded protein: CASSDLQVDEQYF.

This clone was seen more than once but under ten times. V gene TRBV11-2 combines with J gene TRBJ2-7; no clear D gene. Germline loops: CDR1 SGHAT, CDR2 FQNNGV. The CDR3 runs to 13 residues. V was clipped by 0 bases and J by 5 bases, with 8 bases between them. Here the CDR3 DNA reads TGTGCCAGCAGCTTAGACCCACGGGACGAGCAGTACTTC. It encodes CASSLDPRDEQYF.

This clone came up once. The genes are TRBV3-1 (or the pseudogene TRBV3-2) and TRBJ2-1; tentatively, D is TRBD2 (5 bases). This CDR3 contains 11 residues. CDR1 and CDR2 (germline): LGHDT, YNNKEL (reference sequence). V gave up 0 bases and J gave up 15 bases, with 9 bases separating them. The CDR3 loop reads CASSQEGGAFF. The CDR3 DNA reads TGTGCCAGCAGCCAAGAAGGAGGTGCGTTCTTC.

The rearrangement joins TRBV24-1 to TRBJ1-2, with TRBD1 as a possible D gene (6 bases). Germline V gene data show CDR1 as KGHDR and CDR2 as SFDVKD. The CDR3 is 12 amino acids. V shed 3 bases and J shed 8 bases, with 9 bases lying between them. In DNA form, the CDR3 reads TGTGCCACCAGTGATGGGGGCCGGGGCTACACCTTC. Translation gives CATSDGGRGYTF.

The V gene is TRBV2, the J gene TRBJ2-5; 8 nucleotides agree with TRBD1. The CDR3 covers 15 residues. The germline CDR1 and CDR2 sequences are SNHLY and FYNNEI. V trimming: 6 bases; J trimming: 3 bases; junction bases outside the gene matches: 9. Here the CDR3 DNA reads TGTGCCAGCAGGCGGAACGTACAGGGGGAAGAGACCCAGTACTTC. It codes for CASRRNVQGEETQYF.

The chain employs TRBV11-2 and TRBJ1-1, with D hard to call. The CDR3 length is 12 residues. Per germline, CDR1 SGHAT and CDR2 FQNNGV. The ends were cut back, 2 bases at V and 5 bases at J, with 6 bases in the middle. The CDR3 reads CASSLYLTEAFF. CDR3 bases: TGTGCCAGCAGCTTATACTTAACTGAAGCTTTCTTT.

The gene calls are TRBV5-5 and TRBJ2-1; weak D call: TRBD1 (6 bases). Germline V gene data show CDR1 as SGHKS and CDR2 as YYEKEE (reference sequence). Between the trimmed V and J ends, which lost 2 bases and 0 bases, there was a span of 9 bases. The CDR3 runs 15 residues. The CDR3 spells CASSFADSSYNEQFF. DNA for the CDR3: TGTGCCAGCAGCTTTGCGGACAGCTCCTACAATGAGCAGTTCTTC.

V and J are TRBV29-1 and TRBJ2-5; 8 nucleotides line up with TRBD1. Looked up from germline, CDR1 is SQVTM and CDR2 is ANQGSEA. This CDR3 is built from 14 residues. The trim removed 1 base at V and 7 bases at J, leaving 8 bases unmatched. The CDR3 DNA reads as TGCAGCGTTGAAGGGAGGACAGGGAGTGCGACCCAGTACTTC. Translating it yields CSVEGRTGSATQYF.

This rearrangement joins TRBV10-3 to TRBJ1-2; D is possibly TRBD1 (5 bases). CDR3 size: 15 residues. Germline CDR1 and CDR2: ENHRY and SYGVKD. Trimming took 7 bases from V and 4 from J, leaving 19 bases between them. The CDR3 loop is CAITTGTDFGYGYTF. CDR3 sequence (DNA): TGTGCCATCACTACCGGGACTGACTTTGGCTATGGCTACACCTTC.

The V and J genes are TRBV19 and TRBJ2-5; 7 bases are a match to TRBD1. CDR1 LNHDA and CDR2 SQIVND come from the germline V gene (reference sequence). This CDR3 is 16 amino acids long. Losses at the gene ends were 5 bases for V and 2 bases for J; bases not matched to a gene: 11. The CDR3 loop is CASSLPTGSSQETQYF. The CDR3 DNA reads TGTGCCAGTAGTTTACCGACAGGGTCTTCGCAAGAGACCCAGTACTTC.

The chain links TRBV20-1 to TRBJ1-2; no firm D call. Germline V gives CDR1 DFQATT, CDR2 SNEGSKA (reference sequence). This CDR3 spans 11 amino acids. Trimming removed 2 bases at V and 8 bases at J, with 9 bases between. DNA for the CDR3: TGCAGTGCTAGACCTCTAGGAGGCTACACCTTC. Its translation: CSARPLGGYTF.